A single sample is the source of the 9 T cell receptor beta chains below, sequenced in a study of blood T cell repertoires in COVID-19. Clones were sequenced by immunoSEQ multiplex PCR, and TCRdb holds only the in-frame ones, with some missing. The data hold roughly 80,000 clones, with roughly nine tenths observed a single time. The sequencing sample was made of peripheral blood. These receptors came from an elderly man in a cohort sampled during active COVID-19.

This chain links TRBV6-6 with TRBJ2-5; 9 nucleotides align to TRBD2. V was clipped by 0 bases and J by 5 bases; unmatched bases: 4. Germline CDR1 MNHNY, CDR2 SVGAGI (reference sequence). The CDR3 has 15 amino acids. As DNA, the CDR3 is TGTGCCAGCAGTTACTCTGCGGGGGGGCGGGAGACCCAGTACTTC. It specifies CASSYSAGGRETQYF.

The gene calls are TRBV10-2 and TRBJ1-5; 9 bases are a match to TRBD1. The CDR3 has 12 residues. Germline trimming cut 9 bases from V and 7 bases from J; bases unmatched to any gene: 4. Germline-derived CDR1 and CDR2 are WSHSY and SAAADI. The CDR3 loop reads CASVDRGQPQHF. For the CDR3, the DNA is TGCGCCAGTGTGGACAGGGGCCAGCCCCAGCATTTT.

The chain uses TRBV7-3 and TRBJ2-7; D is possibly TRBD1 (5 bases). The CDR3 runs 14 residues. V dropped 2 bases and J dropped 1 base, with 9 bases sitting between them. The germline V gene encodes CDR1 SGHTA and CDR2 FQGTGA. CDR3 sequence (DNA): TGTGCCAGCAGCTTAGACAGTACATCCTACGAGCAGTACTTC. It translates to CASSLDSTSYEQYF.

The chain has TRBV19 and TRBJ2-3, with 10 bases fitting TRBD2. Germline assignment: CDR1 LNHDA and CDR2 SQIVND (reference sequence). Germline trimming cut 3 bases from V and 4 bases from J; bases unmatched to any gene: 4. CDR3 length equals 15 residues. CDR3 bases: TGTGCCAGTAGTATCGGGACTAGCGAATCAGATACGCAGTATTTT. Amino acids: CASSIGTSESDTQYF.

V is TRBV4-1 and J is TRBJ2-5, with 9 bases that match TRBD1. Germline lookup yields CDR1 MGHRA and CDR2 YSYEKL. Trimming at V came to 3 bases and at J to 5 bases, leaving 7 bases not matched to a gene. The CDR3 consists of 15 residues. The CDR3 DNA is TGCGCCAGCAGCCAGGCCGGGACAGGGTGGGAGACCCAGTACTTC. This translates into CASSQAGTGWETQYF.

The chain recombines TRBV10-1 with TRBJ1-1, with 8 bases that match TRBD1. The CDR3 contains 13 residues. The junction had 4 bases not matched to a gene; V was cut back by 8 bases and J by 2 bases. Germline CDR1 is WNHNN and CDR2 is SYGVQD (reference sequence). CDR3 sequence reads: CASLDRGNTEAFF. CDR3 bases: TGCGCCAGCCTAGACAGGGGCAACACTGAAGCTTTCTTT.

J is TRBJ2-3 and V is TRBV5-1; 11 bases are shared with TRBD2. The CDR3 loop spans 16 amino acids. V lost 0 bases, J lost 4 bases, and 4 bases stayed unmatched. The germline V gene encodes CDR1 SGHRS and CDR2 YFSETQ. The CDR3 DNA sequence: TGCGCCAGCAGCTTGGCGACTAGCGGGGTTCCAGATACGCAGTATTTT. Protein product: CASSLATSGVPDTQYF.

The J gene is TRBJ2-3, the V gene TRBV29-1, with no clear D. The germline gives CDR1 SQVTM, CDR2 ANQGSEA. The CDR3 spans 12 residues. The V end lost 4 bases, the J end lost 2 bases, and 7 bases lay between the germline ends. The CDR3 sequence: CSVVGSTDTQYF. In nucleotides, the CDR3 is TGCAGCGTTGTCGGGTCCACAGATACGCAGTATTTT.

The DNA of the CDR3 is TGTGCCAGCAGTACGGGACAGGGGGTGCAAGAGACCCAGTACTTC. Its translation: CASSTGQGVQETQYF. This sequence joins TRBV7-6 and TRBJ2-5; TRBD1 matches at 11 bases. Looked up from germline, CDR1 is SGHVS and CDR2 is FNYEAQ. V was pared by 6 bases and J by 2 bases, with 5 bases of the junction left unmatched. This CDR3 comprises 15 residues.